This entry concerns a single TCR beta chain. This clonotype appeared many times. What this receptor recognizes is not known. No base qualities exist here, and no much larger clone lies one base off it. The data derive from a study of T-cell reconstitution after alpha-beta-depleted transplantation in children (TCRdb year 2016). Describing the broader study: T-cell immune reconstitution after TCRalphabeta/CD19-depleted allogeneic hematopoietic cell transplantation in children was quantitatively tracked in the study by means of TCR repertoire profiling. Beyond this particular receptor, the publication reports: Over the following months the frequencies of hyperexpanded clones went down, and after one year T-cell counts and TCRbeta diversity were mostly credited to newly produced T cells. About two months after transplant, the apparently early recovery of alphabetaT-cell counts reportedly depended on just several hundred clones that had expanded rapidly and came from non-depleted graft cells. In some patients, the high TCRbeta diversity seen at day 60 was put down to recipient T cells and intrathymic progenitors that had survived conditioning.

Libraries were prepared through PCR. Data came from an Illumina HiSeq 2500. To normalize quantification of the TCRbeta repertoire, the TCR libraries were built with molecular barcoding that relied on unique molecular identifiers. The public reads were quality trimmed at Q25 with fastp and then assembled into clones with MiXCR by TCRdb, keeping productive beta chains. CDR3 protein duplicates are merged, each entry listing the most common genes and DNA. The sample data list hundreds of thousands of distinct CDR3 sequences, and approximately 10% of these were observed just once. The ten biggest clones cover about 28% of the sample. V loses 5 bases of germline sequence and J loses 7 bases, and the interval between the two ends is 12 bases. CDR1 MGHDK and CDR2 SYGVNS were looked up in the germline V gene. The CDR3 numbers 13 residues from cysteine through phenylalanine. CDR3 DNA is the only sequence kept; it has 39 bases, read in frame from the first base.

Sample treatment or condition, as interpreted from the label and publication: allogeneic hematopoietic cell transplantation with graft depleted of TCRalphabeta T cells and CD19 B cells. TCRalphabeta/CD19-depleted allogeneic hematopoietic cell grafts were given to the transplant recipients, all of whom were children. The sample in question was PBMCs, obtained before TCRalphabeta/CD19-depleted stem cell transplant. The source of this sequence is a child younger than two with acute myeloid leukemia, due to receive a stem cell transplant. The chain couples TRBV25-1 to TRBJ1-3, with the D gene too uncertain to name. The CDR3 here reads CASSRTYGNTIYF. The nucleotide sequence reads as follows: TGTGCCAGCAGTCGAACCTACGGGAACACCATATATTTT.